The next 31 T cell receptor beta chains were all read from a single sample in a study of T cells in narcolepsy. Here immunoSEQ multiplex PCR was the method, and the copy in TCRdb shows in-frame clones only, minus some. The table lists some 23,000 clones, roughly 80% of them singletons, with 0.55% to 0.75% in the top ten. The sequenced sample was CD45RA- memory CD4+ T cells from PBMCs. These receptor sequences come from a human donor with narcolepsy.

The rearrangement links TRBV19 to TRBJ2-3; 10 bases match TRBD2. J gave up 3 bases and V 9 bases, and 21 bases lay outside the gene matches. Germline V gene lookup returns CDR1 LNHDA and CDR2 SQIVND (reference sequence). The CDR3 runs to 19 residues. For the CDR3, the DNA is TGTGCCAGCAAACGAAGGGCTAGCGGGAGCTCCGAGGTAACAGATACGCAGTATTTT. It is translated as CASKRRASGSSEVTDTQYF.

This chain links TRBV28 with TRBJ1-4; D is ambiguous. Trimming stripped 7 bases from V and 4 bases from J, with 22 bases between. The V gene's germline CDR1 is MDHEN and CDR2 SYDVKM. This CDR3 spans 17 amino acids. The CDR3 protein is CASTPLRALRSNEKLFF. The CDR3 nucleotides are TGTGCCAGCACCCCTCTGAGGGCCCTAAGAAGTAATGAAAAACTGTTTTTT.

The chain joins TRBV29-1 to TRBJ2-3; TRBD1 or TRBD2 may be the D gene (5 bases each). From germline, CDR1 is SQVTM and CDR2 ANQGSEA. V lost 5 bases to trimming and J lost 2 bases, with 20 bases between them. The CDR3 sequence is 16 residues long. The CDR3 DNA reads TGCAGCGTTAGCCGACTAACAGGATCCCCCACAGATACGCAGTATTTT. Its translation: CSVSRLTGSPTDTQYF.

The chain links TRBV10-2 to TRBJ1-1; D not resolved. The CDR3 extends over 13 amino acids. Germline V gene lookup returns CDR1 WSHSY and CDR2 SAAADI. Trimming took 3 bases from V and 1 from J, leaving 6 bases between them. The CDR3 coding sequence is TGCGCCAGCAGTGAAAAATCGAACACTGAAGCTTTCTTT. Translated: CASSEKSNTEAFF.

Here the CDR3 DNA reads TGTGCCAGCAGCTGGGCTGCATCTTTCTCTGGAAACACCATATATTTT. Encoded protein: CASSWAASFSGNTIYF. The chain uses TRBV7-9 and TRBJ1-3; D gene uncertain. Per germline, CDR1 SEHNR and CDR2 FQNEAQ (reference sequence). This CDR3 has 16 residues. V was pared by 4 bases and J by 0 bases, with 13 bases between.

The CDR3 loop is CASSSSGGYSYEQYF. DNA of the CDR3: TGTGCCAGCAGCTCCAGCGGAGGGTACTCCTACGAGCAGTACTTC. The chain couples TRBV7-2 to TRBJ2-7; TRBD2 might be the D (6 bases). Trimming stripped 4 bases from V and 0 bases from J, with 13 bases between. From germline, CDR1 is SGHTA and CDR2 FQGNSA. This CDR3 has 15 amino acids.

Notes on this clone: This same CDR3 is encoded by further DNA sequences in the sample. The chain employs TRBV11-3 and TRBJ2-1; D unclear. This CDR3 region has 12 residues. V was shortened by 5 bases and J by 4 bases, with 6 bases between the two germline ends. Germline V gene lookup returns CDR1 SGHNT and CDR2 YENEEA. CDR3 in DNA: TGTGCCAGCAGCCCCGGGTACAATGAGCAGTTCTTC. It specifies CASSPGYNEQFF.

This clone was seen a handful of times. This chain links TRBV18 with TRBJ1-1; 9 nucleotides line up with TRBD1. The CDR3 is 16 residues long. V lost 6 bases, J lost 5 bases, and 13 bases stayed unmatched. Germline lookup yields CDR1 KGHSH and CDR2 LQKENI. In DNA, the CDR3 is TGTGCCAGCTCCCAATCACCACAGGGGGCTGATACTGAAGCTTTCTTT. Translation: CASSQSPQGADTEAFF.

V and J are TRBV27 and TRBJ2-7; D perhaps matches TRBD1 (6 bases). Per the germline V gene, CDR1 is MNHEY and CDR2 is SMNVEV (reference sequence). The CDR3 covers 15 residues. V dropped 5 bases and J dropped 3 bases, with 17 bases sitting between them. This chain's CDR3 is CASSPQGRPLYEQYF. The CDR3 bases are TGTGCCAGCAGTCCACAGGGCCGCCCCCTCTACGAGCAGTACTTC.

There are a few counts of this clone. This chain joins TRBV6-5 and TRBJ1-4; 9 bases agree with TRBD1. Germline trimming cut 5 bases from V and 5 bases from J; bases unmatched to any gene: 3. Germline V gives CDR1 MNHEY, CDR2 SVGAGI. There are 14 residues in the CDR3. This CDR3 reads CASSPTGGNEKLFF. The DNA for the CDR3 is TGTGCCAGCAGTCCTACAGGGGGCAATGAAAAACTGTTTTTT.

This sequence joins TRBV7-2 and TRBJ2-5, with 15 bases that match TRBD2. The V gene end was trimmed by 5 bases and the J gene end by 5 bases; junction bases not matched to a gene: 9. Germline V gene lookup returns CDR1 SGHTA and CDR2 FQGNSA. The CDR3 is made up of 17 amino acids. The CDR3 spells CASSPGTSGGKGETQYF. The CDR3 nucleotides read TGTGCCAGCAGCCCCGGGACTAGCGGGGGGAAAGGGGAGACCCAGTACTTC.

The J gene is TRBJ2-7, the V gene TRBV19; a possible D gene is TRBD1 (6 bases). The V gene lost 4 bases and the J gene lost 5 bases, with 12 bases spanning the gap. The CDR3 consists of 13 residues. Germline V gene sequence: CDR1 LNHDA, CDR2 SQIVND (reference sequence). The CDR3 region is CASSTRGNHEQYF. Here the CDR3 DNA reads TGTGCCAGTAGTACCAGGGGTAACCACGAGCAGTACTTC.

This clone was detected once. The chain employs TRBV11-3 and TRBJ2-7; tentative D call: TRBD2 (5 bases). The CDR3 contains 15 residues. Germline CDR1 SGHNT, CDR2 YENEEA. Trimming took 1 base from V and 7 from J, leaving 17 bases between them. CDR3: CASSLGPPGSGEQYF. The CDR3 coding sequence is TGTGCCAGCAGCTTAGGCCCCCCGGGCTCGGGAGAGCAGTACTTC.

The J gene is TRBJ1-1, the V gene TRBV20-1; D ambiguous. Germline assignment: CDR1 DFQATT and CDR2 SNEGSKA (reference sequence). V was clipped by 7 bases and J by 1 base, with 4 bases between them. The CDR3 runs to 10 residues. In nucleotides, the CDR3 is TGCAGTGGGGGGAACACTGAAGCTTTCTTT. It yields the protein CSGGNTEAFF.

This clone occurred once. The chain is built from TRBV7-9 and TRBJ2-3; 8 bases match TRBD2. The CDR3 consists of 15 residues. The V and J ends lost 4 bases and 4 bases, in that order; junction bases with no gene match: 7. Germline values: CDR1 SEHNR, CDR2 FQNEAQ (reference sequence). CDR3 sequence reads: CASSSLGGAADTQYF. DNA for the CDR3: TGTGCCAGCAGCTCTCTCGGGGGGGCCGCAGATACGCAGTATTTT.

This rearrangement joins TRBV27 to TRBJ1-2; D is undetermined. The V gene's germline CDR1 is MNHEY and CDR2 SMNVEV (reference sequence). The CDR3 sequence is 14 residues long. Trimming took off 3 bases at V and 3 bases at J, with 11 bases between the two ends. The CDR3 is CASSLAGPDYGYTF. CDR3 bases: TGTGCCAGCAGTTTGGCCGGGCCCGACTATGGCTACACCTTC.

CDR3 protein: CASSTSGTWNTEAFF. The CDR3 bases are TGTGCCAGCAGCACCTCAGGGACCTGGAACACTGAAGCTTTCTTT. The chain employs TRBV7-3 and TRBJ1-1, with D possibly TRBD1 on 5 matching bases. CDR1 is SGHTA, CDR2 FQGTGA, per germline. V gave up 5 bases and J gave up 1 base, with 14 bases separating them. The CDR3 length is 15 residues.

In nucleotides, the CDR3 is TGTGCCAGCAGCCCCAATTACGGGACAGACCCTGGAGGCTACACCTTC. It translates to CASSPNYGTDPGGYTF. The chain carries TRBV7-9 and TRBJ1-2, with 7 bases lining up with TRBD1. Germline trimming cut 5 bases from V and 8 bases from J; bases unmatched to any gene: 17. Germline CDR1 SEHNR, CDR2 FQNEAQ (reference sequence). There are 16 residues in the CDR3.

V gene TRBV2 combines with J gene TRBJ2-7; D may be TRBD2 (6 bases). The CDR3 consists of 15 residues. Germline CDR1 is SNHLY and CDR2 is FYNNEI. Trimming pared 10 bases from V and 1 base from J, leaving 20 bases between. In nucleotides, the CDR3 is TGTGCCACCCGACCACTAGCATCTCTATCCTACGAGCAGTACTTC. Translation: CATRPLASLSYEQYF.

In this sample, this clone turned up a few times. This sequence joins TRBV19 and TRBJ1-2; perhaps TRBD1 as D (6 bases). Germline CDR1 LNHDA, CDR2 SQIVND (reference sequence). There are 14 residues in the CDR3. Trimming removed 7 bases at V and 3 bases at J, with 15 bases between. In nucleotides, the CDR3 is TGTGCCAGTATAGGGCCGAGGACAGACTATGGCTACACCTTC. As protein: CASIGPRTDYGYTF. Filled out from reference TRBV19 and TRBJ1-2, the complete variable domain reads DGGITQSPKYLFRKEGQNVTLSCEQNLNHDAMYWYRQDPGQGLRLIYYSQIVNDFQKGDIAEGYSVSREKKESFPLTVTSAQKNPTAFYLCASIGPRTDYGYTFGSGTRLTVV.

This rearrangement joins TRBV13 to TRBJ1-3; no clear D. Germline values: CDR1 PRHDT, CDR2 FYEKMQ (reference sequence). The V and J ends lost 4 bases and 4 bases respectively, with 8 bases between them. The CDR3 runs to 13 residues. The CDR3 DNA follows: TGTGCCAGCAGCTCGGGCCTCGGAAACACCATATATTTT. Translated, it gives CASSSGLGNTIYF.

This clone occurred once. V and J are TRBV28 and TRBJ2-7, with TRBD2 matching 7 bases. The CDR3 is made up of 15 amino acids. J gave up 1 base and V 4 bases, and 7 bases lay outside the gene matches. Germline CDR1 is MDHEN and CDR2 is SYDVKM. The CDR3 region is CASSSPNGGSYEQYF. The DNA for the CDR3 is TGTGCCAGCAGTTCCCCCAACGGGGGGTCCTACGAGCAGTACTTC.

The V gene is TRBV28, the J gene TRBJ1-5, with D unclear. With 2 bases removed from V and 4 bases from J, the gap between germline ends came to 3 bases. The germline gives CDR1 MDHEN, CDR2 SYDVKM. The CDR3 length is 12 residues. The CDR3 DNA sequence: TGTGCCAGCAGTTTACTTAATCAGCCCCAGCATTTT. Protein product: CASSLLNQPQHF. Full variable domain (remainder filled in from reference TRBV28 and TRBJ1-5): DVKVTQSSRYLVKRTGEKVFLECVQDMDHENMFWYRQDPGLGLRLIYFSYDVKMKEKGDIPEGYSVSREKKERFSLILESASTNQTSMYLCASSLLNQPQHFGDGTRLSIL.

Only a few counts were recorded for this clone. This chain links TRBV14 with TRBJ2-1; possible D gene TRBD1, 6 bases. This CDR3 has 16 amino acids. The V gene lost 0 bases and the J gene lost 4 bases, with 13 bases spanning the gap. Germline lookup yields CDR1 SGHDN and CDR2 FVKESK. This CDR3 is CASSQDRQGSYNEQFF. CDR3 bases: TGTGCCAGCAGCCAAGATAGGCAGGGGTCATACAATGAGCAGTTCTTC.

The V call is TRBV9, the J call TRBJ1-3; a weak D match, TRBD1 (6 bases). This CDR3 region has 15 residues. The V end was cut by 0 bases, the J end by 4 bases, with 11 bases between. CDR1 and CDR2 from the germline V gene are SGDLS and YYNGEE. CDR3 nucleotide sequence: TGTGCCAGCAGCGTAGAAGGGGGAGGAGGAAACACCATATATTTT. It encodes CASSVEGGGGNTIYF.

This clone showed up just a few times. V and J are TRBV5-4 and TRBJ1-2; 7 bases match TRBD1. V dropped 0 bases and J dropped 4; count of bases not matched to a gene: 6. There are 15 residues in the CDR3. Germline values: CDR1 SGHNT, CDR2 YYREEE (reference sequence). In DNA, the CDR3 is TGTGCCAGCAGCTTGGTCCAGGGGGGACCCTATGGCTACACCTTC. Protein sequence: CASSLVQGGPYGYTF.

V usage is TRBV6-5 and J usage is TRBJ2-4, with 7 bases aligning to TRBD1. Germline V gives CDR1 MNHEY, CDR2 SVGAGI. The CDR3 covers 13 residues. With 6 bases clipped from V and 8 bases from J, the junction kept 7 bases outside the gene matches. The CDR3 reads CASRRQGTDIQYF. Here the CDR3 DNA reads TGTGCCAGCAGAAGACAGGGAACCGACATTCAGTACTTC.

This chain connects TRBV9 to TRBJ1-5, with D tentatively TRBD1 (5 bases). The CDR3 is 15 amino acids. CDR1 and CDR2 (germline): SGDLS, YYNGEE. Trimming removed 4 bases from V and 4 bases from J, with 15 bases in between. The CDR3 nucleotides read TGTGCCAGCAGCACAGGCCCCGCGGGGAATCAGCCCCAGCATTTT. It codes for CASSTGPAGNQPQHF.

The gene calls are TRBV6-1 and TRBJ1-1; unclear D gene. V was clipped by 2 bases and J by 7 bases, with 8 bases between them. Per germline, CDR1 MNHNS and CDR2 SASEGT. The CDR3 is 12 amino acids. The CDR3: CASSEWRFEAFF. The DNA of the CDR3 is TGTGCCAGCAGTGAATGGAGGTTTGAAGCTTTCTTT.

V is TRBV7-3 and J is TRBJ2-3, with D tentatively TRBD2 (5 bases). V lost 5 bases and J lost 5, with 11 bases in between. CDR1 and CDR2 (germline): SGHTA, FQGTGA. The length of the CDR3 is 13 residues. In nucleotides, the CDR3 is TGTGCCAGCAGCCGACGCGAGGGAGATACGCAGTATTTT. Translation: CASSRREGDTQYF.

This clone was seen only once. The chain has TRBV29-1 and TRBJ1-2, with D unresolved. The CDR3 has 9 amino acids. Germline V gene lookup returns CDR1 SQVTM and CDR2 ANQGSEA. The V and J ends lost 0 bases and 8 bases respectively, with 1 base between them. CDR3: CSVEEGYTF. The CDR3 bases are TGCAGCGTTGAAGAAGGCTACACCTTC.